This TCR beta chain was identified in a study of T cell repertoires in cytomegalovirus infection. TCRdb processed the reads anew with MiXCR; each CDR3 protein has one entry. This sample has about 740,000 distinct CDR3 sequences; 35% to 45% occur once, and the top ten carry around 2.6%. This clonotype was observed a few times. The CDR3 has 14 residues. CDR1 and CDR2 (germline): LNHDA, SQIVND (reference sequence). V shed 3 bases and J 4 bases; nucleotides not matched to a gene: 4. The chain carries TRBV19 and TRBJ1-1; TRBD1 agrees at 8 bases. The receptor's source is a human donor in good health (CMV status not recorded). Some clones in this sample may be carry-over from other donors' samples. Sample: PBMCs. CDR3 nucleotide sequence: TGTGCCAGTAGTATCGGACAGGGTCCCACTGAAGCTTTCTTT. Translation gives CASSIGQGPTEAFF.